What follows describes a single T cell receptor (beta chain). The data are from a study of glioma-infiltrating T cells. TCR alpha and beta CDR3 regions were amplified from RNA using iRepertoire nested multiplex PCR. TCRdb re-analysed the multiplex PCR reads in MiXCR, keeping a single row per CDR3 protein. Altogether roughly 100,000 distinct CDR3 sequences are present, around 28% being singletons, with the ten largest covering approximately 46%. V was cut by 5 bases and J by 3 bases, with 16 bases left in between. Germline CDR1 MGHRA, CDR2 YSYEKL. CDR3 length equals 15 residues. The sequence was collected from a human donor with low-grade glioma or glioblastoma, undergoing nonglioma brain surgery, or in good health (not recorded which). The chain links TRBV4-1 to TRBJ2-5; D is possibly TRBD1 (5 bases). The sequencing sample was made of glioma tissue, nonneoplastic brain tissue, or PBMCs (not recorded which). The CDR3 loop reads CASSLVYRREETQYF. DNA for the CDR3: TGCGCCAGCAGCTTAGTCTATCGCAGGGAAGAGACCCAGTACTTC.